The 18 T cell receptor beta chains reported below all come from one sample, sequenced in a study of T cell clonotyping in hematopoietic cell transplantation. The repertoire was sequenced with immunoSEQ multiplex PCR; TCRdb's copy has only in-frame clones and lacks some. The sample records tens of thousands of clones, 85% to 95% being singletons. The specimen was peripheral blood mononuclear cells. The receptors stem from a woman between 50 and 59 years old in good health. Some clones in this sample may be carry-over from other donors' samples.

The genes are TRBV19 and TRBJ2-1, with 11 bases fitting TRBD1. The CDR3 length is 17 residues. V lost 4 bases to trimming and J lost 0 bases; unmatched junction nucleotides: 5. CDR1 is LNHDA, CDR2 SQIVND, per germline (reference sequence). CDR3 nucleotide sequence: TGTGCCAGTAGTAGCCGGGACAGGGGGAGCTCCTACAATGAGCAGTTCTTC. It specifies CASSSRDRGSSYNEQFF. Filled out from reference TRBV19 and TRBJ2-1, the complete variable domain reads DGGITQSPKYLFRKEGQNVTLSCEQNLNHDAMYWYRQDPGQGLRLIYYSQIVNDFQKGDIAEGYSVSREKKESFPLTVTSAQKNPTAFYLCASSSRDRGSSYNEQFFGPGTRLTVL.

V usage is TRBV6-6 and J usage is TRBJ2-7; the match to TRBD1 covers 7 bases. The germline CDR1 and CDR2 sequences are MNHNY and SVGAGI (reference sequence). This CDR3 contains 15 residues. V lost 6 bases, J lost 2 bases, and 10 bases stayed unmatched. CDR3 amino acids: CASSLDRDSTYEQYF. The DNA of the CDR3 is TGTGCCAGCAGCCTCGACAGGGACAGCACCTACGAGCAGTACTTC.

The V and J genes are TRBV9 and TRBJ1-1, with a tentative D call TRBD1 (6 bases). With 3 bases removed from V and 0 bases from J, the gap between germline ends came to 12 bases. The length of the CDR3 is 15 residues. Per the germline V gene, CDR1 is SGDLS and CDR2 is YYNGEE. The chain's CDR3 is CASSADRNMNTEAFF. In DNA, the CDR3 is TGTGCCAGCAGCGCGGACAGAAATATGAACACTGAAGCTTTCTTT.

The chain employs TRBV27 and TRBJ1-2, with 9 bases identical to TRBD1. V trimming: 5 bases; J trimming: 5 bases; junction bases outside the gene matches: 12. The germline V gene encodes CDR1 MNHEY and CDR2 SMNVEV (reference sequence). The CDR3 spans 16 residues. The CDR3, as DNA: TGTGCCAGCAGTGCAGGACAGGGGCACTACCTTTATGGCTACACCTTC. This encodes CASSAGQGHYLYGYTF.

With respect to this clone: The sample holds other DNA sequences that translate to the same CDR3. The chain has TRBV4-2 and TRBJ1-4; D may be TRBD1 (6 bases). CDR1 and CDR2 from the germline V gene are LGHNA and YNFKEQ. The CDR3 contains 16 residues. Trimming took off 0 bases at V and 3 bases at J, with 11 bases between the two ends. The CDR3: CASSQDLTGPNEKLFF. CDR3 coding DNA: TGTGCCAGCAGCCAAGATCTAACAGGGCCTAATGAAAAACTGTTTTTT.

This chain connects TRBV4-3 to TRBJ2-2, with a weak D call TRBD2 (5 bases). Germline assignment: CDR1 LGHNA and CDR2 YSLEER. The V gene lost 4 bases and the J gene lost 1 base, with 10 bases spanning the gap. The CDR3 is 15 residues long. DNA of the CDR3: TGCGCCAGCAGCCCGGATCGGGGGAACACCGGGGAGCTGTTTTTT. This codes for CASSPDRGNTGELFF.

The chain is built from TRBV4-3 and TRBJ1-5; D remains unclear. V was shortened by 0 bases and J by 0 bases, with 6 bases between the two germline ends. Looked up from germline, CDR1 is LGHNA and CDR2 is YSLEER. The CDR3 runs to 15 residues. CDR3 nucleotide sequence: TGCGCCAGCAGCCAAGATCGTTTTAGCAATCAGCCCCAGCATTTT. This sequence encodes CASSQDRFSNQPQHF.

The V gene is TRBV7-2, the J gene TRBJ2-2; TRBD1 matches 8 bases. From germline, CDR1 is SGHTA and CDR2 FQGNSA. V shed 6 bases, J shed 9 bases, and the junction held 9 bases outside the gene matches. The CDR3 runs to 14 residues. CDR3 nucleotide sequence: TGTGCCAGCAGGACCCAGGGGGCAAACCGGGAGCTGTTTTTT. It encodes CASRTQGANRELFF.

This clone occurred once. This rearrangement joins TRBV7-7 to TRBJ1-2; D unclear. Trimming shortened V by 2 bases and J by 0 bases, and 4 bases separated the two germline ends. The CDR3 totals 13 residues. Germline CDR1 and CDR2: SSHAT and FNYEAQ (reference sequence). CDR3 sequence (DNA): TGTGCCAGCAGCTTATCCTCTAACTATGGCTACACCTTC. It is translated as CASSLSSNYGYTF.

The chain has TRBV4-1 and TRBJ1-2; TRBD1 matches at 10 bases. Germline CDR1 is MGHRA and CDR2 is YSYEKL. The CDR3 runs 16 residues. Trimming took 3 bases from V and 4 from J; bases not matched to a gene: 8. This CDR3 reads CASSQETRDRGYGYTF. Written as DNA, the CDR3 is TGCGCCAGCAGCCAGGAAACCCGGGACAGGGGCTATGGCTACACCTTC.

The chain joins TRBV28 to TRBJ2-5, with TRBD2 matching 9 bases. J gave up 1 base and V 5 bases, and 8 bases lay outside the gene matches. This CDR3 has 16 residues. CDR1 is MDHEN and CDR2 is SYDVKM in the germline V gene. CDR3 residues: CASSTGASGVQETQYF. The CDR3 coding sequence is TGTGCCAGCAGTACCGGGGCTAGCGGGGTCCAAGAGACCCAGTACTTC.

The chain uses TRBV27 and TRBJ1-6; D remains unclear. There are 13 residues in the CDR3. V was shortened by 5 bases and J by 14 bases, with 16 bases between the two germline ends. Germline V gene sequence: CDR1 MNHEY, CDR2 SMNVEV (reference sequence). DNA of the CDR3: TGTGCCAGCAGTCCGTTTATGGGAAACACCCTCCACTTT. Translating it yields CASSPFMGNTLHF.

The chain combines TRBV4-2 with TRBJ1-5; D perhaps matches TRBD1 (6 bases). CDR1 is LGHNA, CDR2 YNFKEQ, per germline. V was shortened by 4 bases and J by 2 bases, with 9 bases between the two germline ends. The length of the CDR3 is 14 residues. CDR3 in DNA: TGTGCCAGCAGCCTTAGACAGGGCAATCAGCCCCAGCATTTT. This codes for CASSLRQGNQPQHF.

The CDR3 spells CASRTDTDQPQHF. The DNA for the CDR3 is TGTGCCAGCAGAACCGACACCGATCAGCCCCAGCATTTT. J is TRBJ1-5 and V is TRBV2; D remains ambiguous. V lost 6 bases, J lost 5 bases, and 11 bases lay in between. Germline-derived CDR1 and CDR2 are SNHLY and FYNNEI. The CDR3 contains 13 residues.

The chain has TRBV7-2 and TRBJ2-5; D may match TRBD1 or TRBD2 (5 bases each). There are 16 residues in the CDR3. Trimming cost V 3 bases and J 4 bases, with 18 bases left between them. The germline gives CDR1 SGHTA, CDR2 FQGNSA. The CDR3 nucleotides are TGTGCCAGCAGCTTCCGGGGCCTCCTTGAAGGAGAGACCCAGTACTTC. Amino acids: CASSFRGLLEGETQYF.

This clone has a single count. The chain couples TRBV15 to TRBJ1-5; D possibly corresponds to TRBD1 (6 bases). The CDR3 covers 14 residues. Trimming removed 3 bases at V and 1 base at J, with 7 bases between. The V gene's germline CDR1 is LNHNV and CDR2 YYDKDF (reference sequence). The DNA for the CDR3 is TGTGCCACCAGCAGTACAGGGAGCAATCAGCCCCAGCATTTT. Amino acids: CATSSTGSNQPQHF.

In regard to this clone: Sequence at one end of the junction differs from germline and may be a read error. This chain links TRBV7-2 with TRBJ2-3, with 9 bases lining up with TRBD1. Germline CDR1 and CDR2: SGHTA and FQGNSA. CDR3 length: 11 residues. CDR3 sequence (DNA): TGTGCCAGCAGCTTACGGGACAGGGCCTGTTTT. It codes for CASSLRDRACF.

The chain uses TRBV6-5 and TRBJ1-1; D is perhaps TRBD1 (5 bases). Germline V CDR1 and CDR2: MNHEY, SVGAGI. With 6 bases removed from V and 6 bases from J, the gap between germline ends came to 20 bases. The CDR3 totals 15 residues. CDR3 in DNA: TGTGCCAGCAGGTTAGAGACGGGGGGTAAGTCTGAAGCTTTCTTT. This encodes CASRLETGGKSEAFF.